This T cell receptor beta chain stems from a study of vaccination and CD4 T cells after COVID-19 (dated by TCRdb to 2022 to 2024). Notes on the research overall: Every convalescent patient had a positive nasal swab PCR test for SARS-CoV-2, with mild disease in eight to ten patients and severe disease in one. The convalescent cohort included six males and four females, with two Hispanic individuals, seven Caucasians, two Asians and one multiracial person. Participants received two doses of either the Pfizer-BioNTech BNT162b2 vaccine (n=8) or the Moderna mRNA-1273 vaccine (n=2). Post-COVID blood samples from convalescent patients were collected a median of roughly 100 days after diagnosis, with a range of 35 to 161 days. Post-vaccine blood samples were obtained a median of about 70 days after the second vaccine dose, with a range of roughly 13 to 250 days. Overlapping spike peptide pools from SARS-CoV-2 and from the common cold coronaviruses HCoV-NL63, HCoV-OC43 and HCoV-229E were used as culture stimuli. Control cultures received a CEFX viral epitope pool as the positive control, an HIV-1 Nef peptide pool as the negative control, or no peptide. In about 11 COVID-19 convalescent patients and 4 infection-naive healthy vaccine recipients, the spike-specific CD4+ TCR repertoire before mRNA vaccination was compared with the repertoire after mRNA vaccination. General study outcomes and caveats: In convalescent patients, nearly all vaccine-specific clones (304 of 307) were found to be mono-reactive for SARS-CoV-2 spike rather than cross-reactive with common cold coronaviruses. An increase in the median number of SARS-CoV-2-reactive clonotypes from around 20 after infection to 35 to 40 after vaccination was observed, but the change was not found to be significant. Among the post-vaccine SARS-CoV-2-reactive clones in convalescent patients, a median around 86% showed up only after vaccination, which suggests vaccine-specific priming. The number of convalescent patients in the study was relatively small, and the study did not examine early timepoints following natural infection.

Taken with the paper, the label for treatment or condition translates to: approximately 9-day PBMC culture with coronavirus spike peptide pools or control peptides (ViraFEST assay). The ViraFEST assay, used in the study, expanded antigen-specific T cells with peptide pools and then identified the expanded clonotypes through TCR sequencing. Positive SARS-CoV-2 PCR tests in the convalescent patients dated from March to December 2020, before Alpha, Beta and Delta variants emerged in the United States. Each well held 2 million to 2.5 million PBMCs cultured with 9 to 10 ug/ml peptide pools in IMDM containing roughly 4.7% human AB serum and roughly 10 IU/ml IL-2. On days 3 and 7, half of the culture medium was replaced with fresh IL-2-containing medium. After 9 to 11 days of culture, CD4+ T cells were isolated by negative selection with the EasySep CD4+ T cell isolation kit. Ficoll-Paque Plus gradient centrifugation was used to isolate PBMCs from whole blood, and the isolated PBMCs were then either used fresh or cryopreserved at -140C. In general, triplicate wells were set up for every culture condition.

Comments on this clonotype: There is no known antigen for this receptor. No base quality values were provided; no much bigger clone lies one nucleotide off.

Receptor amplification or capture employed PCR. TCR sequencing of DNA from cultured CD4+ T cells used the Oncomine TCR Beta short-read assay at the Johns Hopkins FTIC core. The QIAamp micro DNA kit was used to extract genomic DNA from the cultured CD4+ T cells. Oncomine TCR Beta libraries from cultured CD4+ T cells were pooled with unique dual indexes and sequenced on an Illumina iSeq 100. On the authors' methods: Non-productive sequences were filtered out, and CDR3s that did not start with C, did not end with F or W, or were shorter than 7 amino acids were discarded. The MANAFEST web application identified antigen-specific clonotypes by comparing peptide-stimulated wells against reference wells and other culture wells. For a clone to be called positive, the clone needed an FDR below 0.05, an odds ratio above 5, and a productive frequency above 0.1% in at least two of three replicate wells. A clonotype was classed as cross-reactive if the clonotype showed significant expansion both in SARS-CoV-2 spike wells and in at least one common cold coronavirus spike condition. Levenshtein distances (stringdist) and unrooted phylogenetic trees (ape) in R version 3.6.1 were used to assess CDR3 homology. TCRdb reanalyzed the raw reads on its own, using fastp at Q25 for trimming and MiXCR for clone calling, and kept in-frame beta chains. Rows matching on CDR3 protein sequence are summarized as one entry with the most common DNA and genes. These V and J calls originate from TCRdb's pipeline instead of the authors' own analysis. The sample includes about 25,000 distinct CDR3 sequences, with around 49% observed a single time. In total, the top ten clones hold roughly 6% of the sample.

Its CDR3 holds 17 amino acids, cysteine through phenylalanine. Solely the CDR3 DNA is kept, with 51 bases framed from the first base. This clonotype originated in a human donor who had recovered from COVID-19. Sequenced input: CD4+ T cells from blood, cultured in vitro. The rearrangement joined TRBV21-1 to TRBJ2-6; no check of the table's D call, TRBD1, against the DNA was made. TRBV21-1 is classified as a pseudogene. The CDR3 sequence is CASSKEGRGPGANVLTF. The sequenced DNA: TGTGCCAGCAGCAAAGAGGGCAGGGGGCCTGGGGCCAACGTCCTGACTTTC.